The source of this TCR beta chain is a study of T-cell reconstitution after alpha-beta-depleted transplantation in children. This clonotype showed up many times. This CDR3 region has 14 residues. CDR1 is SGHVS and CDR2 is FQNEAQ in the germline V gene. Between the trimmed V and J ends, which lost 1 base and 1 base, there was a span of 7 bases. The TCRbeta library was prepared with unique molecular identifiers. Each CDR3 protein is one row after TCRdb ran MiXCR on the PCR reads. The sample carries around 22,000 distinct CDR3 sequences, about a tenth recorded once. The sample here was PBMCs from the stem cell graft donor, taken from the stem cell graft. The V call is TRBV7-8, the J call TRBJ1-1; D call uncertain. This receptor was taken from a human donor who donated a stem cell graft to a child with chronic granulomatous disease. This CDR3 is CASSLGQTNTEAFF. CDR3 bases: TGTGCCAGCAGCTTAGGGCAGACGAACACTGAAGCTTTCTTT.